These T cell receptor beta chains were read from a single sample in a study of radiotherapy plus CTLA-4 blockade in lung cancer. The assay was immunoSEQ multiplex PCR, and TCRdb's table has in-frame clones only and misses some. The table shows about 80,000 clones, with more than 60% occurring only once. Material: peripheral blood, obtained from a patient treated with radiotherapy plus ipilimumab. The receptors here all came from a human donor with non-small cell lung cancer whose response to radiotherapy plus ipilimumab could not be evaluated. Some clones in this sample may be carry-over from other donors' samples. The CDR3 runs from the conserved cysteine through the conserved F or W. Fields, in order: D gene, CDR3 length, J gene, V gene, clone size, CDR3 DNA, CDR3 protein. The D gene is left open where the match is weak. Part of the rows lack a size; the others show once, few, many or a class for expanded clones.

D gene: TRBD1; CDR3 length: 14; J gene: TRBJ1-2; V gene: TRBV15; clone size: -; CDR3 DNA: TGTGCCACCAGCAGCATGACAGGGGGCTATGGCTACACCTTC; CDR3 protein: CATSSMTGGYGYTF
D gene: -; CDR3 length: 15; J gene: TRBJ1-5; V gene: TRBV27; clone size: few; CDR3 DNA: TGTGCCAGCAGTTTAACACCGTTGAGCAATCAGCCCCAGCATTTT; CDR3 protein: CASSLTPLSNQPQHF
D gene: TRBD1; CDR3 length: 15; J gene: TRBJ1-1; V gene: TRBV18; clone size: -; CDR3 DNA: TGTGCCAGCTCACCATTAGCTCAGGGGGAAACTGAAGCTTTCTTT; CDR3 protein: CASSPLAQGETEAFF
D gene: -; CDR3 length: 15; J gene: TRBJ1-2; V gene: TRBV18; clone size: -; CDR3 DNA: TGTGCCAGCTCACCCCCGTCCGGGAATGTCGGTGGCTACACCTTC; CDR3 protein: CASSPPSGNVGGYTF
D gene: TRBD2; CDR3 length: 16; J gene: TRBJ2-5; V gene: TRBV4-3; clone size: -; CDR3 DNA: TGCGCCAGCAGCCCCCTTTGGGGGGGAAAACAAGAGACCCAGTACTTC; CDR3 protein: CASSPLWGGKQETQYF
D gene: -; CDR3 length: 13; J gene: TRBJ2-3; V gene: TRBV4-3; clone size: -; CDR3 DNA: TGCGCCAGCAGCCACTTGTCGTCAGATACGCAGTATTTT; CDR3 protein: CASSHLSSDTQYF
D gene: -; CDR3 length: 16; J gene: TRBJ1-6; V gene: TRBV7-2; clone size: -; CDR3 DNA: TGTGCCAGCAGCTTGGGGGGGAACAACTATAATTCACCCCTCCACTTT; CDR3 protein: CASSLGGNNYNSPLHF
D gene: TRBD1; CDR3 length: 18; J gene: TRBJ2-7; V gene: TRBV19; clone size: few; CDR3 DNA: TGTGCCAGTAGTATAGGGTCTCACCGGGACAGCCTCTCCTACGAGCAGTACTTC; CDR3 protein: CASSIGSHRDSLSYEQYF
D gene: TRBD1; CDR3 length: 14; J gene: TRBJ1-1; V gene: TRBV18; clone size: -; CDR3 DNA: TGTGCCAGCTCACCTACAGGGGGCGACGCTGAAGCTTTCTTT; CDR3 protein: CASSPTGGDAEAFF
D gene: -; CDR3 length: 15; J gene: TRBJ2-7; V gene: TRBV5-1; clone size: -; CDR3 DNA: TGCGCCAGCAGCTTTTCGGCAGGCTTGCCCTACGAGCAGTACTTC; CDR3 protein: CASSFSAGLPYEQYF
D gene: -; CDR3 length: 13; J gene: TRBJ2-4; V gene: TRBV9; clone size: once; CDR3 DNA: TGTGCCAGCAGCGACAGTTACAAAAACATTCAGTACTTC; CDR3 protein: CASSDSYKNIQYF
D gene: TRBD1; CDR3 length: 15; J gene: TRBJ1-6; V gene: TRBV9; clone size: -; CDR3 DNA: TGTGCCAGCAGCCCGCAAGGACAGGCTAATTCACCCCTCCACTTT; CDR3 protein: CASSPQGQANSPLHF
D gene: -; CDR3 length: 16; J gene: TRBJ2-3; V gene: TRBV2; clone size: -; CDR3 DNA: TGTGCCAACCTCCCCGGACGGGGGGCGGGGGCGGATACGCAGTATTTT; CDR3 protein: CANLPGRGAGADTQYF
D gene: TRBD1; CDR3 length: 14; J gene: TRBJ1-1; V gene: TRBV28; clone size: -; CDR3 DNA: TGTGCCAGCAAGGGGGCCAGCATGAACACTGAAGCTTTCTTT; CDR3 protein: CASKGASMNTEAFF